This record concerns one T cell receptor beta chain sequence. Its specificity is unknown. These data belong to a study of CD4 T cells in relation to SARS-CoV-2 and coronaviruses. CD4+ T cells from unexposed donors were obtained before the COVID-19 pandemic (2011-2018). Whole-study findings and limits: No donor gave both pre-pandemic and post-infection samples.

With 1 base removed from V and 5 bases from J, the gap between germline ends came to 14 bases. The CDR3 loop spans 15 amino acids. Germline-derived CDR1 and CDR2 are SGHTA and FQGNSA. Libraries were prepared by immunoSEQ multiplex PCR; TCRdb keeps only in-frame clonotypes and omits some of them. The data contain 65,000 or so clones, 80% to 90% of them singletons. The chain uses TRBV7-2 and TRBJ2-5; a possible D gene is TRBD2 (7 bases). This clonotype originated in a human donor in good health. Sequenced material: memory CD4+ T cells from PBMCs. In DNA, the CDR3 is TGTGCCAGCAGCTTAGTGGGGGGGCCCTATGAGACCCAGTACTTC. It encodes CASSLVGGPYETQYF.